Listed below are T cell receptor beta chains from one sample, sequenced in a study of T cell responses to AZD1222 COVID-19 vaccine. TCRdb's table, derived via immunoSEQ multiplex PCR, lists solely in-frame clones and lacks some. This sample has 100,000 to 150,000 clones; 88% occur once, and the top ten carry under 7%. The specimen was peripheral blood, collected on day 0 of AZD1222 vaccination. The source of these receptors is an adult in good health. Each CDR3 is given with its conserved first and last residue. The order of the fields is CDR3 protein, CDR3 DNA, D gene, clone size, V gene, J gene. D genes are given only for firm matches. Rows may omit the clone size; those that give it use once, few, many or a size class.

CASSLRALGELFF	TGTGCCAGCAGTTTGAGGGCCCTCGGGGAGCTGTTTTTT	-	-	TRBV12-3/TRBV12-4	TRBJ2-2
CASSIRDWNNYGYTF	TGTGCCAGCAGCATCCGGGACTGGAATAACTATGGCTACACCTTC	-	-	TRBV7-9	TRBJ1-2
CASSPQPGFYEQYF	TGTGCCAGCAGCCCCCAGCCAGGCTTCTACGAGCAGTACTTC	-	-	TRBV6-5	TRBJ2-7
CASSLDSNTEAFF	TGTGCCAGCAGCTTGGACAGCAACACTGAAGCTTTCTTT	-	-	TRBV7-8	TRBJ1-1
CASSISGTSADTQYF	TGCGCCAGCAGCATCTCCGGGACTAGCGCCGATACGCAGTATTTT	TRBD2	-	TRBV5-1	TRBJ2-3
CASSLGWKTEAFF	TGTGCCAGCAGTTTAGGCTGGAAGACTGAAGCTTTCTTT	-	-	TRBV12-3/TRBV12-4	TRBJ1-1
CSVAWGTEAFF	TGCAGCGTGGCATGGGGCACTGAAGCTTTCTTT	-	-	TRBV29-1	TRBJ1-1
CSASSGGPANQPQHF	TGCAGTGCTAGTTCAGGAGGCCCCGCTAATCAGCCCCAGCATTTT	-	-	TRBV20-1	TRBJ1-5
CASSSRLDRIYEQYF	TGTGCCAGCAGTTCCAGGCTTGACAGAATCTACGAGCAGTACTTC	-	-	TRBV6-1	TRBJ2-7
CASTTLTSGNSYEQYF	TGCGCCAGCACCACCCTCACTAGCGGGAACTCCTACGAGCAGTACTTC	TRBD2	-	TRBV5-1	TRBJ2-7
CATSRDPAGENIQYF	TGTGCCACCAGCAGAGACCCCGCCGGCGAAAACATTCAGTACTTC	-	-	TRBV15	TRBJ2-4
CASSPPGTGVGGTEAFF	TGTGCCAGCTCACCACCCGGGACAGGGGTAGGGGGGACTGAAGCTTTCTTT	TRBD1	-	TRBV18	TRBJ1-1
CASSFGGTSYNEQFF	TGTGCCAGCAGCTTCGGCGGGACTTCCTACAATGAGCAGTTCTTC	-	-	TRBV7-9	TRBJ2-1
CASKPGQENSPLHF	TGTGCCAGCAAACCGGGACAGGAGAATTCACCCCTCCACTTT	TRBD1	few	TRBV2	TRBJ1-6
CASSRQDPSEKLFF	TGCGCCAGCAGCCGACAGGACCCTTCTGAAAAACTGTTTTTT	-	-	TRBV5-1	TRBJ1-4
CASSYQGAKGYTF	TGTGCCAGCAGTTACCAGGGGGCAAAGGGCTACACCTTC	TRBD1	-	TRBV28	TRBJ1-2
CASSPTRTSGRVGELFF	TGCGCCAGCAGCCCGACCCGGACTAGCGGGAGGGTCGGGGAGCTGTTTTTT	TRBD2	-	TRBV4-1	TRBJ2-2
CASRITSGETQYF	TGTGCCAGCAGGATCACATCGGGAGAGACCCAGTACTTC	-	-	TRBV12-3/TRBV12-4	TRBJ2-5
CASTNVNTGELFF	TGTGCCAGCACCAACGTCAACACCGGGGAGCTGTTTTTT	-	-	TRBV7-9	TRBJ2-2
CASSHPEGHNSPLHF	TGTGCCAGCAGCCACCCGGAGGGGCACAATTCACCCCTCCACTTT	-	-	TRBV6-5	TRBJ1-6
CSVAQPGVSKLFF	TGCAGCGTAGCACAACCCGGTGTCTCAAAACTGTTTTTT	-	-	TRBV29-1	TRBJ1-4
CSVEAPGRGEAFF	TGCAGCGTTGAAGCGCCAGGGCGTGGTGAAGCTTTCTTT	-	-	TRBV29-1	TRBJ1-1
CASSLAQPGQGYGYTF	TGTGCCAGCAGCTTAGCCCAGCCGGGACAGGGGTATGGCTACACCTTC	TRBD1	-	TRBV7-8	TRBJ1-2
CASSQDSLIGQPQHF	TGCGCCAGCAGCCAAGATAGTTTAATCGGGCAGCCCCAGCATTTT	-	once	TRBV4-3	TRBJ1-5
CASSPQGDEQYF	TGTGCCAGCAGCCCACAGGGTGACGAGCAGTACTTC	-	-	TRBV7-9	TRBJ2-7
CASSQVGGGGIQYF	TGTGCCAGCAGCCAAGTTGGCGGGGGGGGCATTCAGTACTTC	TRBD2	once	TRBV3-1/TRBV3-2	TRBJ2-4
CARSPTGGDGYTF	TGTGCCAGAAGCCCGACAGGGGGCGATGGCTACACCTTC	TRBD1	-	TRBV5-3	TRBJ1-2
CATSETSGSNTGELFF	TGTGCCACCAGTGAAACTAGCGGGAGCAACACCGGGGAGCTGTTTTTT	TRBD2	-	TRBV24-1	TRBJ2-2
CAWSRGSEQYF	TGTGCCTGGAGTCGGGGGTCCGAGCAGTACTTC	-	-	TRBV30	TRBJ2-7
CASSLGFNQPQHF	TGTGCCAGCAGTTTAGGGTTCAATCAGCCCCAGCATTTT	-	-	TRBV12-3/TRBV12-4	TRBJ1-5
CASSQRSGTSLSTQHF	TGTGCCAGCAGCCAAAGGTCCGGGACAAGCTTGTCGACCCAGCATTTT	-	-	TRBV3-1/TRBV3-2	TRBJ1-5
CASSSFLSYEQYF	TGTGCCAGCAGCTCTTTTCTATCCTACGAGCAGTACTTC	-	-	TRBV7-2	TRBJ2-7
CASSPPGIIDEQFF	TGTGCCAGCAGCCCACCGGGCATTATCGATGAGCAGTTCTTC	-	-	TRBV9	TRBJ2-1
CASSQEGLYTQYF	TGCGCCAGCAGCCAAGAGGGTCTATATACGCAGTATTTT	-	-	TRBV4-3	TRBJ2-3
CASSPSRTYNTEAFF	TGCGCCAGCAGCCCATCCCGGACCTACAACACTGAAGCTTTCTTT	-	-	TRBV4-1	TRBJ1-1
CASSFGGGSYGYTF	TGTGCCAGCAGTTTTGGAGGAGGAAGCTATGGCTACACCTTC	-	-	TRBV27	TRBJ1-2
CASSQDRYQPQHF	TGTGCCAGCAGCCAGGACAGATATCAGCCCCAGCATTTT	-	-	TRBV7-9	TRBJ1-5
CASSSRDRKLFF	TGTGCCAGCAGCTCGAGGGACAGGAAACTGTTTTTT	TRBD1	-	TRBV12-3/TRBV12-4	TRBJ1-4
CASSFTGLQPQHF	TGTGCCAGCAGCTTTACAGGGCTTCAGCCCCAGCATTTT	-	-	TRBV27	TRBJ1-5
CASSVGGRNEQFF	TGTGCCAGCAGCGTAGGGGGGAGGAATGAGCAGTTCTTC	-	-	TRBV9	TRBJ2-1
CASSLSRLGVRGSPEAFF	TGTGCCAGCAGCTTAAGTCGGTTGGGGGTCAGGGGATCCCCTGAAGCTTTCTTT	-	few	TRBV11-3	TRBJ1-1
CASSFETPNYGYTF	TGCGCCAGCAGCTTTGAGACTCCCAACTATGGCTACACCTTC	-	few	TRBV5-1	TRBJ1-2
CASSPSDRVREQYF	TGTGCCAGCAGTCCTTCCGACAGGGTCCGGGAGCAGTACTTC	TRBD1	-	TRBV28	TRBJ2-7
CASGTRGGRYNEQFF	TGTGCCAGCGGGACTAGGGGCGGGCGTTACAATGAGCAGTTCTTC	TRBD2	-	TRBV6-5	TRBJ2-1
CASSKVDGENSPLHF	TGTGCCAGCAGCAAAGTGGACGGGGAGAATTCACCCCTCCACTTT	-	few	TRBV21-1	TRBJ1-6
CASRRDRSPYEQYF	TGTGCCAGCAGAAGGGACAGAAGTCCCTACGAGCAGTACTTC	TRBD1	-	TRBV6-5	TRBJ2-7
CASSSFRETQYF	TGTGCCAGCAGCTCTTTCCGGGAGACCCAGTACTTC	-	-	TRBV5-6	TRBJ2-5
CASSVDNFGRYTF	TGTGCCAGCAGCGTAGATAATTTCGGTCGCTACACCTTC	-	-	TRBV9	TRBJ1-2
CASSQVEQYNEQFF	TGCGCCAGCAGCCAAGTCGAGCAGTACAATGAGCAGTTCTTC	-	-	TRBV4-1	TRBJ2-1
CASSFRAYNEQFF	TGTGCCAGCAGTTTTCGGGCTTACAATGAGCAGTTCTTC	-	-	TRBV27	TRBJ2-1
CASSQDLGQTAPYEQYF	TGCGCCAGCAGCCAAGATCTGGGTCAAACTGCACCCTACGAGCAGTACTTC	-	-	TRBV4-3	TRBJ2-7
CASSPQAGNEKLFF	TGTGCCAGCTCACCACAGGCGGGTAATGAAAAACTGTTTTTT	-	-	TRBV18	TRBJ1-4
CASSLGPGRNQPQHF	TGCGCCAGCAGCCTGGGGCCGGGACGCAATCAGCCCCAGCATTTT	-	-	TRBV5-1	TRBJ1-5
CASSQIPDVAGLYEQYF	TGTGCCAGCAGCCAAATCCCGGATGTAGCGGGACTCTACGAGCAGTACTTC	TRBD2	-	TRBV3-1/TRBV3-2	TRBJ2-7
CASDERGHPRATNEKLFF	TGTGCCAGCGACGAACGGGGACACCCTAGGGCAACTAATGAAAAACTGTTTTTT	-	-	TRBV2	TRBJ1-4